Following are 9 T cell receptor beta chains from one sample sequenced in a study of identical twins. TCRdb re-called the 5' RACE reads through MiXCR, storing one row per CDR3 protein. The sample has some 460,000 distinct CDR3 sequences; 11% to 15% are singletons. These sequences were also reported in another study, on yellow fever vaccine responses in identical twins.

Sequences were obtained from CD4+ T cells sorted from blood. The receptors originated from a young woman in good health.

V usage is TRBV7-2 and J usage is TRBJ2-3, with 7 bases fitting TRBD2. CDR3 size: 16 residues. CDR1 SGHTA and CDR2 FQGNSA come from the germline V gene. The V segment lost 5 bases and the J segment 0 bases; nucleotides outside the gene matches: 8. The CDR3: CASSPREGRSTDTQYF. CDR3 DNA sequence: TGTGCCAGCAGCCCAAGGGAGGGCCGGAGCACAGATACGCAGTATTTT.

The chain carries TRBV27 and TRBJ2-2; 7 bases match TRBD2. Germline CDR1 is MNHEY and CDR2 is SMNVEV (reference sequence). This CDR3 region has 15 residues. Unmatched junction bases numbered 5, after V lost 3 bases and J lost 4 bases. CDR3 protein: CASSFWGEGTGELFF. In nucleotides, the CDR3 is TGTGCCAGCAGTTTTTGGGGGGAGGGCACCGGGGAGCTGTTTTTT.

This chain uses TRBV11-2 with TRBJ1-1; D is unclear. This CDR3 comprises 14 residues. Germline lookup yields CDR1 SGHAT and CDR2 FQNNGV. The V end was cut by 1 base, the J end by 6 bases, with 12 bases between. The CDR3 bases are TGTGCCAGCAGCTTAGGTCAGACGCGGGCTGAAGCTTTCTTT. As protein: CASSLGQTRAEAFF.

The rearrangement joins TRBV28 to TRBJ2-6; D not resolved. The CDR3 totals 12 residues. The germline V gene has CDR1 MDHEN and CDR2 SYDVKM. Trimming stripped 2 bases from V and 7 bases from J, with 3 bases between. The CDR3 sequence: CASSLSANVLTF. Written as DNA, the CDR3 is TGTGCCAGCAGTTTAAGCGCCAACGTCCTGACTTTC.

This clonotype came up a few times. The chain is built from TRBV5-1 and TRBJ2-5; 8 nucleotides match TRBD2. Trimming removed 0 bases from V and 1 base from J; junction bases left unmatched: 5. Germline V gene sequence: CDR1 SGHRS, CDR2 YFSETQ. CDR3 length: 16 residues. This chain's CDR3 is CASSLGITSGQETQYF. CDR3 DNA sequence: TGCGCCAGCAGCTTGGGGATTACTAGCGGCCAAGAGACCCAGTACTTC.

This clonotype was counted between two and nine times. This sequence joins TRBV20-1 and TRBJ1-1, with D hard to call. V was clipped by 6 bases and J by 1 base, with 9 bases between them. CDR1 and CDR2 (germline): DFQATT, SNEGSKA (reference sequence). The CDR3 consists of 12 residues. The CDR3 sequence: CSANTANTEAFF. CDR3 sequence (DNA): TGCAGTGCAAATACAGCGAACACTGAAGCTTTCTTT.

Comment on this clonotype: A much larger clone is a single base away; this may be a read error. V is TRBV4-1 and J is TRBJ2-3, with 11 bases lining up with TRBD1. The CDR3 spans 15 residues. Per germline, CDR1 MGHRA and CDR2 YSYEKL. The CDR3: CASSEGQGEKWTRYF. The DNA of the CDR3 is TGCGCCAGCAGCGAGGGACAGGGGGAGAAGTGGACGCGGTATTTT.

This clonotype was counted a few times. CDR3 in DNA: TGTGCCAGTACAGGGGCGTATACGCAGTATTTT. Amino acids: CASTGAYTQYF. V and J are TRBV27 and TRBJ2-3; TRBD1 agrees at 7 bases. J lost 7 bases, V lost 9 bases, and 4 bases had no gene match. Germline loops: CDR1 MNHEY, CDR2 SMNVEV (reference sequence). This CDR3 comprises 11 residues.

The chain uses TRBV5-1 and TRBJ2-7, with 8 nucleotides matching TRBD1. The junction had 8 bases not matched to a gene; V was cut back by 0 bases and J by 6 bases. The CDR3 consists of 15 residues. The germline gives CDR1 SGHRS, CDR2 YFSETQ. As DNA, the CDR3 is TGCGCCAGCAGCTTGGGTCTTGGACAGGGTCGCGAGCAGTACTTC. It specifies CASSLGLGQGREQYF.